This T cell receptor (beta chain) comes out of a study of T-cell reconstitution after alpha-beta-depleted transplantation in children. CDR1 and CDR2 from the germline V gene are LGHNA and YSLEER. The ends were cut back, 1 base at V and 6 bases at J, with 13 bases in the middle. The CDR3 extends over 14 amino acids. Whole-study findings and limits: Approximately two months post-transplant, alpha-beta T cells reportedly originated from several hundred expanded graft clones.

Preparation of the TCRbeta library used unique molecular identifiers. MiXCR, applied by TCRdb to the PCR reads, yields one record per CDR3 protein. The data contain fewer than 700,000 distinct CDR3 sequences, over 10% of them singletons. This clonotype was detected only a few times. Its matching antigen is unknown. The genes are TRBV4-3 and TRBJ2-7; D unresolved. The input for sequencing was PBMCs, mostly from graft donor cells, taken 360 days after TCRalphabeta/CD19-depleted stem cell transplant. This TCR was sampled from a male patient under 18 who had a stem cell transplant for acute myeloid leukemia, so the T cells may come from the graft donor. DNA for the CDR3: TGCGCCAGCAGCCAAGGTCCAAGGAGCCTCGAGCAGTACTTC. Translation: CASSQGPRSLEQYF.